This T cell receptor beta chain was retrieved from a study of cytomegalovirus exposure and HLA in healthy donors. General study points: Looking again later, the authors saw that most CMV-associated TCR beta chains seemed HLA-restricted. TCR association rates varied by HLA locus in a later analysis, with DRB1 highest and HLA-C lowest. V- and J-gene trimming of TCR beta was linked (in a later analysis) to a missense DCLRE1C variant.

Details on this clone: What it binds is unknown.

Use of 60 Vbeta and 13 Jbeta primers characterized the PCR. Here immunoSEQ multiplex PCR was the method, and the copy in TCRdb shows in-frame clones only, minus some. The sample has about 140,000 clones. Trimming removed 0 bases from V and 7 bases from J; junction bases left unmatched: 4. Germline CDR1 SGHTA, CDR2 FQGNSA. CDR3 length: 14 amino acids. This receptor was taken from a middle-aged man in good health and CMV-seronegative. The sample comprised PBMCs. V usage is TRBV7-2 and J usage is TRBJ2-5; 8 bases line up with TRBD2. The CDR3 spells CASSLASGEGTQYF. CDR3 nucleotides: TGTGCCAGCAGCTTAGCTAGCGGGGAGGGGACCCAGTACTTC.